The clone carrying this TCR beta chain has only a few counts. Antigen unknown. Germline V lookup: CDR1 SQVTM, CDR2 ANQGSEA. V was clipped by 3 bases and J by 4 bases, with 13 bases between them. The CDR3 extends over 14 amino acids. This sample is drawn from a study of T-cell reconstitution after alpha-beta-depleted transplantation in children. Study-level results: Expanded clones from the graft, numbering several hundred, reportedly supplied alpha-beta T cells about two months after transplant.

A library of TCRbeta sequences, prepared with unique molecular identifiers, was generated. TCRdb processed the PCR reads anew with MiXCR; each CDR3 protein has one entry. The data show approximately 130,000 distinct CDR3 sequences, around a tenth seen once. The J gene is TRBJ2-1, the V gene TRBV29-1; D is unresolved. This clonotype was sampled from a girl younger than two who had a stem cell transplant for combined immunodeficiency, so the T cells may come from the graft donor. The source material was PBMCs, mostly from graft donor cells, sampled 180 days after TCRalphabeta/CD19-depleted stem cell transplant. The CDR3 sequence: CSVDGSLGYNEQFF. Written as DNA, the CDR3 is TGCAGCGTTGACGGCTCCCTAGGATACAATGAGCAGTTCTTC.